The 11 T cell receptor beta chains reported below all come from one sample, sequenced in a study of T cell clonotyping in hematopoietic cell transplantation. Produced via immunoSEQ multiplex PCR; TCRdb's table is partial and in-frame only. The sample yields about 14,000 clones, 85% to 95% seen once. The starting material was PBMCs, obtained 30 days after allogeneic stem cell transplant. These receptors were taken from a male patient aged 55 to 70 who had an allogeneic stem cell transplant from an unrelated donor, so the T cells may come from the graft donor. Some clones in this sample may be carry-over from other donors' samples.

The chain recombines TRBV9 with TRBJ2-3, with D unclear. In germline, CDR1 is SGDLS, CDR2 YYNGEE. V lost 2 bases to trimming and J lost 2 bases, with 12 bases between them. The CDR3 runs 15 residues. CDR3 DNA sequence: TGTGCCAGCAGCGTGGGGATAGATTACACAGATACGCAGTATTTT. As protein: CASSVGIDYTDTQYF.

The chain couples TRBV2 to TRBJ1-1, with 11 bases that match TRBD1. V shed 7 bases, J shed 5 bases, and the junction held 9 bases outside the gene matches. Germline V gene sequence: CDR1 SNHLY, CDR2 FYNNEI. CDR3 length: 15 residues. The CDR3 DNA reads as TGTGCCAGCAACATATTCGGACAGGGGGCTACTGAAGCTTTCTTT. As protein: CASNIFGQGATEAFF.

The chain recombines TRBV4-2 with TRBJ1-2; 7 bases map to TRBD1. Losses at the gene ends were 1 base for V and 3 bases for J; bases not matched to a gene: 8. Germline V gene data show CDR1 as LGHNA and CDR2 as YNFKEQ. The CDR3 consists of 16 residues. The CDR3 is CASSQAYRGKDYGYTF. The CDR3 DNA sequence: TGTGCCAGCAGCCAAGCATACAGGGGCAAGGACTATGGCTACACCTTC.

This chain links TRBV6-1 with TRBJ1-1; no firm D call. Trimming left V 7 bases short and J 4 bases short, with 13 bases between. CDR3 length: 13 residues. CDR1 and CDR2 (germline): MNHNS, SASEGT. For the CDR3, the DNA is TGTGCCAGCACAGTAAGTGGGGTCACTGAAGCTTTCTTT. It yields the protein CASTVSGVTEAFF.

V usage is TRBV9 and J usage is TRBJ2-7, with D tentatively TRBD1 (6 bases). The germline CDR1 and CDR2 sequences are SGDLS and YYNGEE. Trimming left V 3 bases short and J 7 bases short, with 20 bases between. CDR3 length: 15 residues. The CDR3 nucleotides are TGTGCCAGCAGCGCCTCCGGGACAACGACCCGAGAGCAGTACTTC. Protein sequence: CASSASGTTTREQYF. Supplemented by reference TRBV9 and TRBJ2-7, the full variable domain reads DSGVTQTPKHLITATGQRVTLRCSPRSGDLSVYWYQQSLDQGLQFLIQYYNGEERAKGNILERFSAQQFPDLHSELNLSSLELGDSALYFCASSASGTTTREQYFGPGTRLTVT.

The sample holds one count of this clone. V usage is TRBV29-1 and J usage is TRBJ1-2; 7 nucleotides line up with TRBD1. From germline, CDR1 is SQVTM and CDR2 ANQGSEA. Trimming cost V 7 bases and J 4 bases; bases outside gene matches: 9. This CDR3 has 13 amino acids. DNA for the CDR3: TGCAGCGCCCTCCAGGGACAGCCCTATGGCTACACCTTC. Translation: CSALQGQPYGYTF. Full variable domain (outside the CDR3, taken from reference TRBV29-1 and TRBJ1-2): SAVISQKPSRDICQRGTSLTIQCQVDSQVTMMFWYRQQPGQSLTLIATANQGSEATYESGFVIDKFPISRPNLTFSTLTVSNMSPEDSSIYLCSALQGQPYGYTFGSGTRLTVV.

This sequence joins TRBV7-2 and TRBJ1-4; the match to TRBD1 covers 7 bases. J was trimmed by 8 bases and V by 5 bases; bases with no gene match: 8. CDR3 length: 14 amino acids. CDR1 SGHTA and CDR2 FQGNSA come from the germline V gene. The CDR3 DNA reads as TGTGCCAGCAGCCCCGGGACAGTAGGGGAAAAACTGTTTTTT. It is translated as CASSPGTVGEKLFF.

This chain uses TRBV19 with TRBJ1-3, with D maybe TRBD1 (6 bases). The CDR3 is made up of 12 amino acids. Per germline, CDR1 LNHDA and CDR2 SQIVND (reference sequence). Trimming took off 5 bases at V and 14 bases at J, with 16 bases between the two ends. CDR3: CASSVDRKGLYF. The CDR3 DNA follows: TGTGCCAGTAGTGTTGACAGGAAGGGCCTATATTTT.

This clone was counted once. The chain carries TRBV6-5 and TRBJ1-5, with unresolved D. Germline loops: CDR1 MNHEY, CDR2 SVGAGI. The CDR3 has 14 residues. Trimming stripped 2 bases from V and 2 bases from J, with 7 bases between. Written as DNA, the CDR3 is TGTGCCAGCAGTTACGCCCGAGGCAATCAGCCCCAGCATTTT. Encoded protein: CASSYARGNQPQHF.

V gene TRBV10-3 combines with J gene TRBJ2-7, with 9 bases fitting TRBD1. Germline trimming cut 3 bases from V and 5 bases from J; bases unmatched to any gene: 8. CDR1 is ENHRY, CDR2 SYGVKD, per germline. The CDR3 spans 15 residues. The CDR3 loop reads CAISDLGQGGHEQYF. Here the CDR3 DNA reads TGTGCCATCAGTGACTTGGGACAGGGAGGCCACGAGCAGTACTTC.

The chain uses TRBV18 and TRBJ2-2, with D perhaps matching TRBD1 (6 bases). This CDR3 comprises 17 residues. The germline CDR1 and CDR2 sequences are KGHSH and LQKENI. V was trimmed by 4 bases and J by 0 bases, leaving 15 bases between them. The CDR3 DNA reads TGTGCCAGCTCACTCTCGCCGACAGGCGCGAACACCGGGGAGCTGTTTTTT. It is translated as CASSLSPTGANTGELFF.